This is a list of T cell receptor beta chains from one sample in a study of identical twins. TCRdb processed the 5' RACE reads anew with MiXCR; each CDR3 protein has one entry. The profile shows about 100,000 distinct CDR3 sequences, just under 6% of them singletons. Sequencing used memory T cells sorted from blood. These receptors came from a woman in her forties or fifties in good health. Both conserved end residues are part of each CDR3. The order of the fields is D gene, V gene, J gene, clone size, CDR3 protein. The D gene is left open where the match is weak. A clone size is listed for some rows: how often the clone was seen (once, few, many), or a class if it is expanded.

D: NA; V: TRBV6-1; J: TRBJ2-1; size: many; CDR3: CASSVMGRRYNEQFF
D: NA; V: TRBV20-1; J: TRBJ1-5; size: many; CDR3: CSALSGNQPQHF
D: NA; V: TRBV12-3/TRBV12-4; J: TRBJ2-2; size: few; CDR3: CASSFEGVPELFF
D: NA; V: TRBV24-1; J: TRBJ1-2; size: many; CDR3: CATSDPGQPSEYGYTF
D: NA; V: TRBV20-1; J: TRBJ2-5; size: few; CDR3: CSAREIQGGETQYF
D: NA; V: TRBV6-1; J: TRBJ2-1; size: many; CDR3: CASGRQRGYNEQFF
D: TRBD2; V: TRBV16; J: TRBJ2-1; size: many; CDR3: CASSQRGTSYYNEQFF
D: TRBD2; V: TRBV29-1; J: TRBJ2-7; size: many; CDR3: CSVGGLAGRIREQYF
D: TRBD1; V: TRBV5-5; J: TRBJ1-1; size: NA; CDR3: CASSWTGDTEAFF
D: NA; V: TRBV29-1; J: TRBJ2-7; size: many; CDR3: CSVEDRITGGSYEQYF
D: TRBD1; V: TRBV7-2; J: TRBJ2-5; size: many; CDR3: CASSLRDRAGETQYF
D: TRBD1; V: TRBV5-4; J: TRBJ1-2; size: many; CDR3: CASSADREHGYTF
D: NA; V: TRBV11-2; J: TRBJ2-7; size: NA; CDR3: CASSFPGRSPREQYF
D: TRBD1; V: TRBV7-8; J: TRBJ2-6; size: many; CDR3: CASSLAGQGVASGANVLTF
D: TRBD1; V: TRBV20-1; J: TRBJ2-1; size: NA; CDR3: CSARSGQGGDNEQFF
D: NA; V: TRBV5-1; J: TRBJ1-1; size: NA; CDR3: CASSLTGTQGTEAFF
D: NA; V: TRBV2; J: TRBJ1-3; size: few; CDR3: CASRGEGPPDRYSGNTIYF
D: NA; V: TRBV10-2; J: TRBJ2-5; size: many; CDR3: CASSESGLALETQYF
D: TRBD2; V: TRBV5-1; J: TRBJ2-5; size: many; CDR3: CASSLSSGGKETQYF
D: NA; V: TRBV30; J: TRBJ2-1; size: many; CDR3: CAWVGGLGNYNEQFF
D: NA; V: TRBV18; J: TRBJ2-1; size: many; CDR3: CASSPPGNEQFF
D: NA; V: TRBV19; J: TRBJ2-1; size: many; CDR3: CASSIEGAQREQFF
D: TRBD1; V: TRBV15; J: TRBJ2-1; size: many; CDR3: CATSPGGQGAYNEQFF
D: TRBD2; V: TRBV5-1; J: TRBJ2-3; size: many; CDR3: CASSLGLAGVRRGADTQYF
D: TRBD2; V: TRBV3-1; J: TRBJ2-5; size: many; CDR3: CASSRLAGGSKETQYF
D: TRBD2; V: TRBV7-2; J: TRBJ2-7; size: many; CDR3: CASSLEASGKYPYEQYF
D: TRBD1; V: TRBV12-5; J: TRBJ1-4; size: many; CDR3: CASGLGIPGTGGEKLFF
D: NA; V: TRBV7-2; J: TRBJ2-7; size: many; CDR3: CASSLEGRSEARQYF
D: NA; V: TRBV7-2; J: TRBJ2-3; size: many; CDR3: CASSPVAGDTQYF
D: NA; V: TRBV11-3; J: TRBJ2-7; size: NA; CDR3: CASSPYSSYEQYF
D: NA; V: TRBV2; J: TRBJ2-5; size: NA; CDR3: CASTEGGVETQYF
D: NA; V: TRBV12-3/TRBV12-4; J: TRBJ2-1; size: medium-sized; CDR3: CASSSTLYSYNEQFF
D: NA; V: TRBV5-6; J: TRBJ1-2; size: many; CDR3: CASSLAGSGANGYTF
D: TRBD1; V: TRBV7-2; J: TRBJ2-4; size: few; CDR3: CASSLASTGVKNIQYF
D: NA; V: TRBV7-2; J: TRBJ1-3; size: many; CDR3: CASSLGGSSGNTIYF
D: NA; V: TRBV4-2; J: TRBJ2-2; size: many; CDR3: CASSQDPPPNTGELFF
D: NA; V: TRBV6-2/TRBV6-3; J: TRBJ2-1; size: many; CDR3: CASSYESVNEQFF
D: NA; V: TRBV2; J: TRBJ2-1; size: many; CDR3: CASMKGGPYNEQFF
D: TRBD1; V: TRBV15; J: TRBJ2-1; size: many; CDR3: CATSGQERNEQFF
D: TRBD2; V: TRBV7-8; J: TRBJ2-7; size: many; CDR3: CASRPRAGAREQYF
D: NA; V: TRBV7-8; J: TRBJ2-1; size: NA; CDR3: CASSLRLALYNEQFF
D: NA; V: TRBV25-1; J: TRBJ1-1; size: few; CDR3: CASRGGSGAFF
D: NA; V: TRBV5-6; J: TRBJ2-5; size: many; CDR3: CASSLAGSGETQYF
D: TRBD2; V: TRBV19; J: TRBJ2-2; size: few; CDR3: CASSIISLAAGELFF
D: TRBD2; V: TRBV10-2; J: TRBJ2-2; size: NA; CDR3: CASSEPTGLAGELFF
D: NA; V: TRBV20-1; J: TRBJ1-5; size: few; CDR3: CSASFSKFQPQHF
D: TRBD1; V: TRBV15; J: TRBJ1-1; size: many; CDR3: CATSRVEGAVSGNTEAFF
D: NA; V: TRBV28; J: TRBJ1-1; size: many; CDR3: CASTLGIREAFF
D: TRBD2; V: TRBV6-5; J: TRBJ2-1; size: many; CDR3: CASSYEAGVPNEQFF
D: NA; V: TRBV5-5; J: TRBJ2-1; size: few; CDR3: CASSLANTYNEQFF
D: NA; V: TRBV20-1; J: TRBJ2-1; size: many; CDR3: CSASKAGGFDEQFF
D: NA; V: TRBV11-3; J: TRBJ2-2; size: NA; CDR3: CASSLDVRGTGELFF